Shown below are 25 T cell receptor beta chains from a single sample sequenced in a study of T cells in localized non-small cell lung cancer (dated by TCRdb to about 2020). The method behind the library was the immunoSEQ multiplex PCR assay. The immuneACCESS repertoire file appears here via TCRdb, limited to in-frame rearrangements. These files lack a portion of the clones; in checked studies, under half of the deficit traces to unresolved V genes, and the cause of the others is not known. This sample lists fewer than 35,000 clones; about 90% were detected once. The ten largest clonotypes hold approximately 5% of the sample. The sample consisted of PBMCs, taken before any cancer treatment. These receptor sequences come from a man aged 35-69 years with stage II lung adenocarcinoma.

J is TRBJ2-5 and V is TRBV10-2, with D perhaps matching TRBD1 (5 bases). Germline CDR1 is WSHSY and CDR2 is SAAADI. V lost 4 bases and J 2 bases, leaving 8 bases between the germline ends. The CDR3 has 13 residues. The CDR3 here is CASSGQSQETQYF. The CDR3 DNA sequence: TGCGCCAGCAGTGGACAGTCTCAAGAGACCCAGTACTTC.

The V call is TRBV28, the J call TRBJ1-1; 7 positions match TRBD1. Germline V CDR1 and CDR2: MDHEN, SYDVKM. The CDR3 covers 11 residues. Germline trimming cut 5 bases from V and 9 bases from J; bases unmatched to any gene: 3. This CDR3 reads CASSGDSKAFF. DNA for the CDR3: TGTGCCAGCAGTGGGGACAGTAAAGCTTTCTTT.

CDR3 protein: CASSLGSVGNEQFF. The DNA of the CDR3 is TGTGCCAGCAGCTTGGGCAGTGTCGGGAATGAGCAGTTCTTC. This chain uses TRBV11-2 with TRBJ2-1; D not resolved. Trimming shortened V by 3 bases and J by 7 bases, and 13 bases separated the two germline ends. Germline lookup yields CDR1 SGHAT and CDR2 FQNNGV. The CDR3 runs to 14 residues.

This clone was seen only once. This chain joins TRBV6-1 and TRBJ2-4; D remains ambiguous. The ends were cut back, 6 bases at V and 7 bases at J, with 10 bases in the middle. CDR1 MNHNS and CDR2 SASEGT come from the germline V gene. This CDR3 region has 12 residues. In DNA form, the CDR3 reads TGTGCCAGCAGGACCCCCCCGAACATTCAGTACTTC. Translation gives CASRTPPNIQYF.

The CDR3 reads CASSAVGQGMVGSEAFF. The CDR3 nucleotides read TGTGCCAGCAGCGCCGTCGGACAGGGGATGGTTGGCAGTGAAGCTTTCTTT. J is TRBJ1-1 and V is TRBV5-8; 9 positions agree with TRBD1. The CDR3 is made up of 17 amino acids. J was trimmed by 7 bases and V by 4 bases; bases with no gene match: 17. CDR1 is SGHTS, CDR2 YDEGEE, per germline. Based on the CDR3 plus reference TRBV5-8 and TRBJ1-1, the full variable domain is EAGVTQSPTHLIKTRGQQATLRCSPISGHTSVYWYQQALGLGLQFLLWYDEGEERNRGNFPPRFSGRQFPNYSSELNVNALELEDSALYLCASSAVGQGMVGSEAFFGQGTRLTVV.

The chain couples TRBV6-1 to TRBJ1-5; the D gene is possibly TRBD1 (6 bases). V dropped 5 bases and J dropped 3 bases, with 11 bases sitting between them. The CDR3 has 14 residues. The germline V gene encodes CDR1 MNHNS and CDR2 SASEGT. For the CDR3, the DNA is TGTGCCAGCAGTTCTACAGGGTACAATCAGCCCCAGCATTTT. This translates into CASSSTGYNQPQHF.

The chain combines TRBV5-5 with TRBJ2-2; D call uncertain. The CDR3 totals 13 residues. The germline CDR1 and CDR2 sequences are SGHKS and YYEKEE (reference sequence). The V end was cut by 5 bases, the J end by 6 bases, with 11 bases between. CDR3 sequence reads: CASRHYSAGELFF. CDR3 nucleotide sequence: TGTGCCAGCAGGCACTACTCGGCCGGGGAGCTGTTTTTT.

Only one count was recorded for this clone. This rearrangement joins TRBV18 to TRBJ2-3, with a tentative D call TRBD1 (6 bases). Germline-derived CDR1 and CDR2 are KGHSH and LQKENI. V shed 3 bases and J shed 0 bases, with 22 bases lying between them. CDR3 length: 19 residues. The CDR3 DNA reads as TGTGCCAGCTCACCCCCCCTAGGGGGACAATCGGAAAGCACAGATACGCAGTATTTT. Translation gives CASSPPLGGQSESTDTQYF.

This clone was counted between two and nine times. The chain recombines TRBV7-2 with TRBJ2-3, with 8 bases aligning to TRBD2. This CDR3 contains 16 residues. The V and J ends lost 5 bases and 0 bases, in that order; junction bases with no gene match: 7. Germline V lookup: CDR1 SGHTA, CDR2 FQGNSA. CDR3 nucleotide sequence: TGTGCCAGCAGCACCAGCGGGAGACGAAGCACAGATACGCAGTATTTT. Translating gives CASSTSGRRSTDTQYF. Filled out from reference TRBV7-2 and TRBJ2-3, the complete variable domain reads GAGVSQSPSNKVTEKGKDVELRCDPISGHTALYWYRQSLGQGLEFLIYFQGNSAPDKSGLPSDRFSAERTGGSVSTLTIQRTQQEDSAVYLCASSTSGRRSTDTQYFGPGTRLTVL.

This clone has just a few counts. The genes are TRBV29-1 and TRBJ1-3, with 10 bases identical to TRBD1. Germline V gives CDR1 SQVTM, CDR2 ANQGSEA. This CDR3 comprises 15 residues. V was pared by 3 bases and J by 3 bases, with 5 bases of the junction left unmatched. CDR3 sequence: CSVEGGQGSGNTIYF. The CDR3 bases are TGCAGCGTTGAGGGGGGACAGGGGAGTGGAAACACCATATATTTT.

This chain links TRBV9 with TRBJ1-2; maybe TRBD1 (6 bases). With 0 bases removed from V and 5 bases from J, the gap between germline ends came to 20 bases. The CDR3 sequence is 17 residues long. Germline V CDR1 and CDR2: SGDLS, YYNGEE. The CDR3 DNA follows: TGTGCCAGCAGCGTAGACAGACTGGACAGCAGCACGTATGGCTACACCTTC. Translated: CASSVDRLDSSTYGYTF.

The chain employs TRBV9 and TRBJ1-1, with a possible D match to TRBD1 (6 bases). The CDR3 runs 14 residues. Per the germline V gene, CDR1 is SGDLS and CDR2 is YYNGEE. V shed 0 bases and J shed 7 bases, with 13 bases lying between them. The CDR3 loop is CASSVGVEGGEAFF. Written as DNA, the CDR3 is TGTGCCAGCAGCGTAGGGGTAGAAGGGGGTGAAGCTTTCTTT.

The chain combines TRBV5-1 with TRBJ2-1, with 8 bases that match TRBD2. Trimming removed 3 bases from V and 9 bases from J; junction bases left unmatched: 14. The germline CDR1 and CDR2 sequences are SGHRS and YFSETQ. The CDR3 is made up of 16 amino acids. CDR3 region: CASSSMGLDRGGEQFF. DNA of the CDR3: TGCGCCAGCAGCTCCATGGGACTAGACCGTGGAGGTGAGCAGTTCTTC.

The V gene is TRBV7-6, the J gene TRBJ2-7; 9 bases match TRBD1. Per germline, CDR1 SGHVS and CDR2 FNYEAQ. The CDR3 is 14 amino acids. J lost 5 bases, V lost 5 bases, and 7 bases had no gene match. In DNA form, the CDR3 reads TGTGCCAGCAGCCAAGGACAGGGGACGAACGAGCAGTACTTC. This gives the protein CASSQGQGTNEQYF. Complete variable domain (other parts from reference TRBV7-6 and TRBJ2-7): GAGVSQSPRYKVTKRGQDVALRCDPISGHVSLYWYRQALGQGPEFLTYFNYEAQQDKSGLPNDRFSAERPEGSISTLTIQRTEQRDSAMYRCASSQGQGTNEQYFGPGTRLTVT.

This chain connects TRBV11-2 to TRBJ2-3, with a possible D match to TRBD2 (6 bases). The V and J ends lost 0 bases and 4 bases respectively, with 17 bases between them. CDR3 length: 17 amino acids. The germline V gene has CDR1 SGHAT and CDR2 FQNNGV. The CDR3 bases are TGTGCCAGCAGCTTAGAGGGTAATAGCGGAAACTCAGATACGCAGTATTTT. Its translation is CASSLEGNSGNSDTQYF.

The rearrangement links TRBV2 to TRBJ1-3; the D is unclear. The CDR3 extends over 16 amino acids. Germline CDR1 reads SNHLY; CDR2 reads FYNNEI. V gave up 3 bases and J gave up 0 bases, with 12 bases separating them. In DNA form, the CDR3 reads TGTGCCAGCAGTGAGCGGCAGCCGAGCTCTGGAAACACCATATATTTT. Residues: CASSERQPSSGNTIYF.

Remarks on this clone: Different DNA sequences within this sample yield the same CDR3. The chain couples TRBV28 to TRBJ2-7; D gene ambiguous. V shed 5 bases and J shed 0 bases, with 5 bases lying between them. CDR1 and CDR2 from the germline V gene are MDHEN and SYDVKM. The CDR3 is 12 amino acids. The CDR3 DNA is TGTGCCAGCAGTCTCAGCTCCTACGAGCAGTACTTC. It encodes CASSLSSYEQYF. Full variable domain (outside the CDR3, taken from reference TRBV28 and TRBJ2-7): DVKVTQSSRYLVKRTGEKVFLECVQDMDHENMFWYRQDPGLGLRLIYFSYDVKMKEKGDIPEGYSVSREKKERFSLILESASTNQTSMYLCASSLSSYEQYFGPGTRLTVT.

This clone turned up a few times. This rearrangement joins TRBV6-4 to TRBJ2-1, with TRBD2 matching over 14 bases. The V segment lost 7 bases and the J segment 7 bases; nucleotides outside the gene matches: 6. Germline lookup yields CDR1 MRHNA and CDR2 SNTAGT. The CDR3 covers 15 residues. This CDR3 is CASKRLAGGQNEQFF. The DNA for the CDR3 is TGTGCCAGCAAAAGACTAGCGGGAGGGCAAAATGAGCAGTTCTTC.

The chain combines TRBV5-1 with TRBJ1-1; no clear D gene. Deletions cut 5 bases from V and 3 bases from J, with 14 bases between. The germline V gene encodes CDR1 SGHRS and CDR2 YFSETQ. The CDR3 spans 14 residues. CDR3 bases: TGCGCCAGCAGACTCTATCTCGGGCACACTGAAGCTTTCTTT. Its protein is CASRLYLGHTEAFF.

This chain uses TRBV11-2 with TRBJ2-7; either TRBD1 or TRBD2 may supply D (5 bases each). Looked up from germline, CDR1 is SGHAT and CDR2 is FQNNGV. Trimming took 8 bases from V and 2 from J, leaving 16 bases between them. The CDR3 sequence is 14 residues long. The CDR3 loop reads CASSHVLGPYEQYF. CDR3 sequence (DNA): TGTGCCAGCTCTCACGTACTGGGACCCTACGAGCAGTACTTC.

The chain joins TRBV2 to TRBJ1-2; 7 nucleotides align to TRBD1. The CDR3 is made up of 17 amino acids. V dropped 3 bases and J dropped 3; count of bases not matched to a gene: 13. The germline CDR1 and CDR2 sequences are SNHLY and FYNNEI. In DNA form, the CDR3 reads TGTGCCAGCAGTGATCCTGGGCAGGGGGTAATCTACTATGGCTACACCTTC. Translated, it gives CASSDPGQGVIYYGYTF.

This chain joins TRBV11-3 and TRBJ2-7; possibly TRBD2 for D (7 bases). CDR1 is SGHNT, CDR2 YENEEA, per germline. Trimming took off 3 bases at V and 8 bases at J, with 23 bases between the two ends. The CDR3 is 16 amino acids. The DNA of the CDR3 is TGTGCCAGCAGCTTCGGGTCGCAGGGGACTACGAATAAGCAGTACTTC. Translating gives CASSFGSQGTTNKQYF.

The V call is TRBV6-5, the J call TRBJ1-1; D possibly corresponds to TRBD1 (6 bases). The CDR3 consists of 13 residues. The germline V and J ends were trimmed by 6 bases and 5 bases, with 13 bases remaining between them. Germline lookup yields CDR1 MNHEY and CDR2 SVGAGI. The CDR3 protein is CASRRQVGTEAFF. Written as DNA, the CDR3 is TGTGCCAGCAGGAGACAGGTGGGGACTGAAGCTTTCTTT.

The V and J genes are TRBV6-5 and TRBJ1-3, with no clear D. The CDR3 has 12 residues. The V end lost 3 bases, the J end lost 3 bases, and 3 bases lay between the germline ends. Germline CDR1 and CDR2: MNHEY and SVGAGI. The CDR3 DNA reads TGTGCCAGCAGTTATAATGGAAACACCATATATTTT. It specifies CASSYNGNTIYF.

The chain carries TRBV14 and TRBJ2-7; D possibly corresponds to TRBD1 (5 bases). The CDR3 length is 12 residues. Per germline, CDR1 SGHDN and CDR2 FVKESK. Between the trimmed V and J ends, which lost 0 bases and 9 bases, there was a span of 9 bases. CDR3 loop: CASSQDLQVQYF. In nucleotides, the CDR3 is TGTGCCAGCAGCCAAGATCTACAGGTGCAGTACTTC.